This TCR beta chain was observed in a study of blood T cells in healthy people across ages. Primers used in a second PCR of roughly 7 to 12 cycles were a sample-barcoded 5' primer and a J-beta primer mix. TCRdb re-called the 5' RACE reads with MiXCR, one entry per CDR3 protein. The data show 1,500,000 or so distinct CDR3 sequences, less than 45% seen once. This clonotype turned up a few times. The CDR3 has 14 amino acids. Trimming took off 0 bases at V and 0 bases at J, with 7 bases between the two ends. Germline V lookup: CDR1 DFQATT, CDR2 SNEGSKA (reference sequence). The chain combines TRBV20-1 with TRBJ2-3; D remains unclear. Material for sequencing was blood. This sequence was found in a woman between 18 and 29 years old in good health. This CDR3 reads CSARDSYSTDTQYF. The CDR3 nucleotides are TGCAGTGCTAGAGACTCGTATAGCACAGATACGCAGTATTTT.